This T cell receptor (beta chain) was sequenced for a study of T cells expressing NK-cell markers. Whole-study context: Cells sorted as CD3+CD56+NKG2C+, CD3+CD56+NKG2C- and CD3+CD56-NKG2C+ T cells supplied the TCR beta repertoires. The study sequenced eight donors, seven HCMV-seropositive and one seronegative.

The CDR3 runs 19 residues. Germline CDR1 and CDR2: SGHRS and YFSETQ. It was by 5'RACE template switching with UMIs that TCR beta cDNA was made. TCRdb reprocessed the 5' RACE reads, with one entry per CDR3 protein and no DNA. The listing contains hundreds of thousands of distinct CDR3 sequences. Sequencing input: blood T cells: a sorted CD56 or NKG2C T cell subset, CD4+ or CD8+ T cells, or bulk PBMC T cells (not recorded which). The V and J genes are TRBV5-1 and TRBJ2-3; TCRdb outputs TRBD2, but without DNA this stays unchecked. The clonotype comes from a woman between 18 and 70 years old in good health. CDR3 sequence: CASSPIRTSGGSELDTQYF.